This TCR beta chain is drawn from a study of untreated major depressive disorder. In germline, CDR1 is KGHSH, CDR2 LQKENI. This CDR3 contains 15 residues. V was pared by 5 bases and J by 10 bases, with 6 bases of the junction left unmatched. Method: immunoSEQ multiplex PCR; TCRdb's copy keeps in-frame clones and lacks some. The repertoire holds 20,000 to 25,000 clones, with 70% to 90% as singletons. The sample was CD4+ T cells from PBMCs. The rearrangement joins TRBV18 to TRBJ1-6; 12 bases line up with TRBD1. This TCR was recovered from a woman in her twenties or thirties in good health. The CDR3: CASSSGTGGESPLHF. The CDR3 DNA reads TGTGCCAGCTCATCAGGGACAGGGGGCGAATCACCCCTCCACTTT.